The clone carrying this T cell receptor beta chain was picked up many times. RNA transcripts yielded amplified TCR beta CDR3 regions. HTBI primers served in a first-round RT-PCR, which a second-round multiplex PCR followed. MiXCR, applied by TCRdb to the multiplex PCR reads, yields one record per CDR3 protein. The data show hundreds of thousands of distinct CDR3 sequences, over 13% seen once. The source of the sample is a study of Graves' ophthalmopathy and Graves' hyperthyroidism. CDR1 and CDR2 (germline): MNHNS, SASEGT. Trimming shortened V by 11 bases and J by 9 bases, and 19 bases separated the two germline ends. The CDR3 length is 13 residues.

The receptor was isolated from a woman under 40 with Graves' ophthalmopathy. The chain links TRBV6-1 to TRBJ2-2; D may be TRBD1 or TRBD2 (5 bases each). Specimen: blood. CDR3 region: CAGGGGPRRELFF. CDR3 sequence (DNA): TGTGCCGGCGGTGGGGGTCCCCGGAGGGAGCTGTTTTTT.